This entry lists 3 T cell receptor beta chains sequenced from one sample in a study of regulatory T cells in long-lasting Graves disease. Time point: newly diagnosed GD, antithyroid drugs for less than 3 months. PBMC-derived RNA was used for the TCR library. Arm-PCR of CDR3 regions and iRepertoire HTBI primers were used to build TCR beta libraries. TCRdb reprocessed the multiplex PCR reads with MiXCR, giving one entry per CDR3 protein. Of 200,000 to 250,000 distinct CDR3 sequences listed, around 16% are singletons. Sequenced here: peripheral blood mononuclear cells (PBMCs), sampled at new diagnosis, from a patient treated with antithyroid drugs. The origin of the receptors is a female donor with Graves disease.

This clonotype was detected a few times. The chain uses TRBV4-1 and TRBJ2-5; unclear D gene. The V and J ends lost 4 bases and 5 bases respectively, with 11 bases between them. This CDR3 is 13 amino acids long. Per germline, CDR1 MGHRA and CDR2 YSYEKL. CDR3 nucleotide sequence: TGCGCCAGCAGCCGTTGGCAGAAGGAGACCCAGTACTTC. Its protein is CASSRWQKETQYF.

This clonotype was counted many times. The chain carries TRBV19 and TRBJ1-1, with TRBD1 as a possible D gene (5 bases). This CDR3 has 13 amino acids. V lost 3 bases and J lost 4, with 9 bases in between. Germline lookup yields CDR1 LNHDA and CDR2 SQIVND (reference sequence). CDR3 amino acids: CASSIGGSTEAFF. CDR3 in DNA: TGTGCCAGTAGTATTGGGGGGTCCACTGAAGCTTTCTTT.

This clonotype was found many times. Here the CDR3 DNA reads TGTGCCAGCAATAATTACAATGAGCAGTTCTTC. As protein: CASNNYNEQFF. The chain employs TRBV27 and TRBJ2-1; D unresolved. Trimming pared 7 bases from V and 4 bases from J, leaving 5 bases between. This CDR3 is 11 amino acids long. Germline CDR1 is MNHEY and CDR2 is SMNVEV (reference sequence).